A selection of T cell receptor beta chains follows, all from one sample in a study of response to subunit inactivated influenza vaccine. TCRdb reprocessed the RT-PCR reads with MiXCR, giving one entry per CDR3 protein. The data show over 750,000 distinct CDR3 sequences, less than 25% seen once. The sample consisted of PBMCs from blood, taken roughly 5 days after vaccination. These receptors were collected from a man between 50 and 59 years old who received an inactivated influenza vaccine. The CDR3 runs from the conserved cysteine through the conserved F or W.

TRBV3-1,CASSQGSEQYF
TRBV24-1,CATSDSINEQFF
TRBV29-1,CSVQGETYEQYF
TRBV10-3,CAIGTPGEQYF
TRBV21-1,CASSKAGVAYQPQHF
TRBV2,CASSEFPQASGSYEQYF
TRBV28,CASSYRLMAFF
TRBV12-3/TRBV12-4,CASSFTFQETQYF
TRBV27,CASAREMDQPQHF
TRBV7-2,CASSQTPGLYEQYF
TRBV9,CASSVDTSGQGQFF
TRBV4-3,CASSQDLAGTPYEQYF
TRBV18,CASSPIAGGNNEQFF
TRBV6-1,CAIYLTVSYNEQFF
TRBV4-3,CASSQGDIAGGLSDTQYF
TRBV6-1,CASSEGVGSHEQYF
TRBV7-9,CASSHRRPDSSYEQYF
TRBV11-3,CASSSFDTDTQYF
TRBV4-3,CASSQDGQTNEKLFF
TRBV15,CATSRVSYEQYF
TRBV10-3,CAISERRTDTQYF
TRBV7-2,CASSLGRRGTYNEQFF
TRBV6-5,CASSYSTRNEKLFF
TRBV28,CASSARQGDTQYF
TRBV4-3,CASSQDVSGNTIYF
TRBV10-3,CAISLTGGDEKTQYF
TRBV3-1,CASSQGNQPNTEAFF
TRBV6-5,CASSYSTGDYNEQFF
TRBV7-2,CASSSYSHTGELFF
TRBV20-1,CSAGGMGPTEAFF
TRBV28,CASGNGSPFQDTQYF
TRBV29-1,CSVTWFGEQFF
TRBV6-1,CASSHGQELQETQYF
TRBV5-1,CASSGGTSGGVSYNEQFF
TRBV11-2,CASSRDRVGGDTQYF
TRBV12-3/TRBV12-4,CASRKGQGINEKLFF
TRBV11-2,CASSLGLARSGETQYF
TRBV12-3/TRBV12-4,CASREPTGTGTDTQYF
TRBV5-1,CASSLDDIQGGYTF
TRBV4-1,CASSQDSTSGRVLKGVNEQFF
TRBV6-2/TRBV6-3,CASSYSTGSRSTTRGYTF
TRBV28,CASTPSGTSGTHEQFF
TRBV18,CASSPYLTDNTEAFF
TRBV2,CASNPTSESTDTQYF
TRBV28,CASSVGWAGNEQFF
TRBV5-1,CASSTTGTSGYNEQFF
TRBV11-2,CASSTYRDRGIYNEQFF
TRBV7-9,CASSFMGGIAETQYF
TRBV11-2,CASSEPGLWHEQFF
TRBV30,CAWRGTEAFF